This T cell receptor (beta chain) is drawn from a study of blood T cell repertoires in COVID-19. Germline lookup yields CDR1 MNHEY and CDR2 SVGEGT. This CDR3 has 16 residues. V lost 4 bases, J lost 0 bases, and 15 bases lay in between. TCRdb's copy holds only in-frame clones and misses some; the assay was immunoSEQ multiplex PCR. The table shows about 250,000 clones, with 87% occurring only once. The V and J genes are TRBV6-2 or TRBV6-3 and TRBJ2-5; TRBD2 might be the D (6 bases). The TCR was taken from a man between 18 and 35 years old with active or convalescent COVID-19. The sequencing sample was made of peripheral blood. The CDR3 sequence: CASSSLTRDYQETQYF. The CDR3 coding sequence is TGTGCCAGCAGTTCCCTTACTAGGGACTACCAAGAGACCCAGTACTTC.